This T cell receptor (beta chain) appears in the sequencing data of a study of blood T cell repertoires in COVID-19. Study summary: The cDNA or gDNA used as material had been derived from T cells, B-cell-depleted T cells, or PBMCs.

As handled by the study authors: Amplifying reference gene primers gave estimates of nucleated cell counts. This table comes from immunoSEQ multiplex PCR, and its TCRdb copy is limited to in-frame clones, with some not included. Clone size and V and J calls were adopted from that table, with D and trimming inferred from the DNA. The sample shows 43,000 or so clones, roughly 90% of them seen only once. The V and J ends lost 2 bases and 6 bases respectively, with 26 bases between them. The CDR3 spans 18 residues. CDR1 is MNHNS and CDR2 is SASEGT in the germline V gene. Sequencing used peripheral blood. This receptor was identified in a man aged 55 to 70 with active COVID-19. The chain is built from TRBV6-1 and TRBJ2-7, with D tentatively TRBD1 (5 bases). The CDR3 DNA reads TGTGCCAGCAGTGAATCTGTACAATGGACACCCTCGTTTGGCGAGCAGTACTTC. Translation: CASSESVQWTPSFGEQYF.